This TCR beta chain was observed in a study of robustness of blood B and T cell sequencing (dated by TCRdb to 2016 to 2019). General notes on the study: The goal of the study was to find out how much peripheral blood is required to reliably describe the TCRbeta and IgG repertoires of an individual. As technical replicates, two replicate TCRbeta cDNA libraries were made from one shared RNA pool taken from a single 10 ml draw. TCRbeta and IgG repertoires were quantified in each of the ten independently drawn blood samples.

CDR1 and CDR2 are drawn from the germline V gene: MNHNS, SASEGT. V was cut back by 3 bases and J by 6 bases, leaving a gap of 15 bases between them. The cysteine opens and the phenylalanine closes a CDR3 of 14 amino acids. Only CDR3 DNA remains: 42 bases, in frame from the first base. The paper's findings and limits, for the study overall: Between the technical replicate libraries, nearly 95% of the top 10,000 TCRbeta clonotypes in one library were also present in the other library. Because EDTA tubes had to be fractionated immediately, the use of EDTA tubes in multi-site collections was limited. Every single 10 ml sample contained the 1,000 most abundant TCRbeta clonotypes from the pooled draws. Evidence of cross-contamination, likely from batch processing, showed up in one pair of TCRbeta libraries, so the UMI-sequence pairs shared by that pair of libraries were removed. Combining 3 or 4 tubes (roughly 29-40 ml blood) brought coverage of the top 10,000 TCRbeta clonotypes close to saturation. Pooling tubes did not make the overlap of rare TCRbeta clonotypes any better, which implies that much larger blood volumes would be needed to capture those rare clonotypes. TCRbeta rarefaction curves did not fully plateau, suggesting under-sequencing or many low-abundance clonotypes.

The method behind the library was PCR. Sequencing relied on an Illumina MiSeq. cDNA was synthesized with SMARTScribe reverse transcriptase and a 5' template-switch oligo that added a universal priming site. A 12-nucleotide random unique molecular identifier (UMI) was carried by the template-switch oligo, and each cDNA molecule was tagged with this UMI. During reverse transcription, TCRbeta transcripts were targeted by chain-specific reverse primers. Uracil DNA glycosylase treatment was used to remove residual template-switch adapters, and a Qiagen MinElute kit was used to purify the cDNA. For the first PCR, around 25 cycles were run with KAPA HiFi HotStart ReadyMix and step-out primers, split across four 50 ul reactions. Products of the first-round PCR were gel-purified before additional amplification. Illumina Nextera adapters were added in a second 8-cycle PCR, after which libraries were purified and pooled. A 50-nucleotide 5' read captured the UMI barcode for each TCRbeta molecule. As for the authors' bioinformatics: The MIGEC toolkit was used to group reads by UMI into consensus reads. Forward and reverse consensus reads were merged with PEAR to produce final reads. Identical UMI-sequence pairs found in more than one library were treated as cross-sample contamination and removed by a custom decontamination script. MIGMAP, a wrapper around IgBLAST, was used to carry out V(D)J assignment and CDR3 extraction. TCR clonotypes were defined by identical V gene, J gene and CDR3 amino acid sequence, and CDR1 and CDR2 were left unsequenced. TCRdb passed the public sequencing reads through fastp at Q25 and MiXCR, retaining productive beta sequences. Rows are combined by CDR3 protein, so each entry shows the most common genes and DNA. These V and J calls originate from TCRdb's pipeline instead of the authors' own analysis. For this sample there are roughly 4,000 distinct CDR3 sequences; 40% to 55% appear just once. The top ten constitute around 25% of the sample.

mRNA, which captures expressed receptors, was used instead of genomic DNA for quantification of TCRbeta repertoires. Without cell sorting, buffy coat leukocytes were collected into Trizol, and RNA was extracted using the Direct-zol RNA MiniPrep Plus kit. EDTA blood tubes were centrifuged immediately at 4°C to separate plasma, buffy coat and red blood cells. This clonotype has a handful of counts. What this receptor recognizes is not known. Within one base of it there is no much larger clone, and no base qualities were kept. This TCR came from a human donor in good health. The sequenced material came from peripheral blood. The sequence is built from TRBV6-1 and TRBJ2-7, with a tentative D gene TRBD1 over 7 matching bases. The CDR3: CASSDRRQGGEQYF. At the DNA level, the sequence is TGTGCCAGCAGTGATCGTCGACAGGGAGGCGAGCAGTACTTC.